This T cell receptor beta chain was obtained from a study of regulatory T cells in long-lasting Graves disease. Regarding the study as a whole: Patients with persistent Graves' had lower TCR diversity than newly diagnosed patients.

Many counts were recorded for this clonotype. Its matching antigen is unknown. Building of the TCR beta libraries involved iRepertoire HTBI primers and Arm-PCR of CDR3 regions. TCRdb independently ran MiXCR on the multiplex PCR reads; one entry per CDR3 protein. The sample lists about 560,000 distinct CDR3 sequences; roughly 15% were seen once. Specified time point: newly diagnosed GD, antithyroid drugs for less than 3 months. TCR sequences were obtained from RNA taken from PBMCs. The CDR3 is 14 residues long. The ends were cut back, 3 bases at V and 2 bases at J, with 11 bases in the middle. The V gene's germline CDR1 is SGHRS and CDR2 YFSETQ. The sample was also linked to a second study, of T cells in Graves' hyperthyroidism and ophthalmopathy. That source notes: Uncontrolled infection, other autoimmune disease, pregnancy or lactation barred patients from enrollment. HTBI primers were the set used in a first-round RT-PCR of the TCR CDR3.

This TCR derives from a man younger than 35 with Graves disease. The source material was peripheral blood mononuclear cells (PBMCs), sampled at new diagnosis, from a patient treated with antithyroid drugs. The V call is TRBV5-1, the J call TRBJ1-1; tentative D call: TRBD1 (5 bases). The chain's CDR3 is CASSWSQGNTEAFF. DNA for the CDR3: TGCGCCAGCAGCTGGTCCCAGGGTAACACTGAAGCTTTCTTT.